Here is one T cell receptor (beta chain) with its context. These data belong to a study of blood T cell repertoires in COVID-19. Study at large: Both acute and convalescent COVID-19 samples were obtained from the United States, Italy and Spain. Sample material is recorded as cDNA or gDNA derived from T cells, B-cell-depleted T cells, or PBMCs.

This CDR3 spans 15 amino acids. Germline lookup yields CDR1 SGHAT and CDR2 FQDESV (reference sequence). With 5 bases clipped from V and 5 bases from J, the junction kept 9 bases outside the gene matches. Some clones are missing from TCRdb's copy, which holds only in-frame ones; the method was immunoSEQ multiplex PCR. This table has about 260,000 clones, approximately 85% appearing once. The chain is built from TRBV11-1 and TRBJ2-3; 8 nucleotides agree with TRBD1. The source material was peripheral blood. This clonotype originated in a human donor in a cohort sampled during active COVID-19. The CDR3 sequence is CASSPGQGWGDTQYF. The CDR3 DNA is TGTGCCAGCAGCCCCGGACAGGGCTGGGGAGATACGCAGTATTTT.